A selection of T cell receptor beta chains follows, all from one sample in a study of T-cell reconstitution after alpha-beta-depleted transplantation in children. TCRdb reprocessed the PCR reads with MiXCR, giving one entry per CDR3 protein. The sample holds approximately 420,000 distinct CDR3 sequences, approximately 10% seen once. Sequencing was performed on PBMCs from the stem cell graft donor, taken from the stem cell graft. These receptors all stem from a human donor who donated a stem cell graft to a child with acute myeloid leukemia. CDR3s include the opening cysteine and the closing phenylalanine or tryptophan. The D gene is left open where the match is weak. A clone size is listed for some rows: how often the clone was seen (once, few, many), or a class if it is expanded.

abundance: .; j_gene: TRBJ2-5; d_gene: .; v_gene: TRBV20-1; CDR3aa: CSAKPELQTVYAQETQYF; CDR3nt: TGCAGTGCTAAACCCGAACTACAGACAGTCTATGCCCAAGAGACCCAGTACTTC
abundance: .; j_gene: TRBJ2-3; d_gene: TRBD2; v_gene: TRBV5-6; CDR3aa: CASSLEVAGFTDTQYF; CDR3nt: TGTGCCAGCAGCTTGGAGGTAGCGGGGTTCACAGATACGCAGTATTTT
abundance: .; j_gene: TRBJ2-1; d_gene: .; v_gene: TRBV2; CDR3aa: CASSIDGVHEQFF; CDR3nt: TGTGCCAGCAGCATCGACGGAGTCCATGAGCAGTTCTTC
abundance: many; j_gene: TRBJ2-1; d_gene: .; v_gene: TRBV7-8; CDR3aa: CASSLVTPSSYNEQFF; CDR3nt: TGTGCCAGCAGCTTAGTTACGCCGAGCTCCTACAATGAGCAGTTCTTC
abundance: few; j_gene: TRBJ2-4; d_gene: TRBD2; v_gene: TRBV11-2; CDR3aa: CASSPTSGRPIAKNIQYF; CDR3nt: TGTGCCAGCAGCCCGACTAGCGGGAGGCCCATAGCCAAAAACATTCAGTACTTC
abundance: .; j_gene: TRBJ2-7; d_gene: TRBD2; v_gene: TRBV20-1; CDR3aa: CSARRTSYEQYF; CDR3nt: TGCAGTGCTAGACGGACTAGCTACGAGCAGTACTTC
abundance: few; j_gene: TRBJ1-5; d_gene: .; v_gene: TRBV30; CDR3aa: CAWSATPNQPQHF; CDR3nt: TGTGCCTGGAGCGCGACCCCAAATCAGCCCCAGCATTTT
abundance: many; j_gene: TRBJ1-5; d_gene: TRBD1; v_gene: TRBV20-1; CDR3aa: CSANTGGPNQPQHF; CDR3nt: TGCAGTGCAAATACAGGGGGCCCGAATCAGCCCCAGCATTTT
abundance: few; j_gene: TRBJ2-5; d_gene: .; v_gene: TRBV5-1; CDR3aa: CASSLYSTGETQYF; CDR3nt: TGCGCCAGCAGCTTGTACTCCACGGGAGAGACCCAGTACTTC
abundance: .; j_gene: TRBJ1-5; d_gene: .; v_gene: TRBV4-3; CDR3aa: CASSQVAGPNQPQHF; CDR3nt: TGCGCCAGCAGCCAAGTGGCAGGCCCTAATCAGCCCCAGCATTTT
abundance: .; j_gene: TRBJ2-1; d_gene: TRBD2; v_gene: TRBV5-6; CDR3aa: CASSGGLAGTWAYNEQFF; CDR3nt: TGTGCCAGCAGCGGCGGACTAGCGGGGACTTGGGCCTACAATGAGCAGTTCTTC
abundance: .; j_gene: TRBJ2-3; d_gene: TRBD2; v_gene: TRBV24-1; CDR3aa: CATSDSRGRGSDTQYF; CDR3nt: TGTGCCACCAGTGATTCTCGAGGGAGGGGATCAGATACGCAGTATTTT
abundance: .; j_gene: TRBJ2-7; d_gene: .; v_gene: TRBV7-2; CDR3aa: CASSLAYEGWGNHEQYF; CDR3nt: TGTGCCAGCAGCTTAGCGTATGAGGGCTGGGGGAACCACGAGCAGTACTTC
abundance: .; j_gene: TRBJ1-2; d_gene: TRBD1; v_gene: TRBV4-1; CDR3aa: CASSQVGTANYGYTF; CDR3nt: TGCGCCAGCAGCCAAGTGGGGACAGCTAACTATGGCTACACCTTC
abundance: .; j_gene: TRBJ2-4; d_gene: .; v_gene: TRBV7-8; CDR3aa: CASSLVSFGLAKNIQYF; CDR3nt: TGTGCCAGCAGCTTAGTATCCTTCGGGTTAGCCAAAAACATTCAGTACTTC
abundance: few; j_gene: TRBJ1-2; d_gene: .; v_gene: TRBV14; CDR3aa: CASSHLTVQGGYTF; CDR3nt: TGTGCCAGCAGCCATTTGACCGTACAGGGCGGCTACACCTTC
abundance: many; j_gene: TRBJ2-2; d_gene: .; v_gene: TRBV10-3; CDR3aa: CAISDGQSEGGLFF; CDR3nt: TGTGCCATCAGTGACGGGCAGAGCGAAGGAGGGCTGTTTTTT
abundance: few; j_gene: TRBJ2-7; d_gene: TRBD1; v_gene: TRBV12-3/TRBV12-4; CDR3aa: CASSTHTGEEQYF; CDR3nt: TGTGCCAGCAGCACTCACACAGGGGAAGAGCAGTACTTC
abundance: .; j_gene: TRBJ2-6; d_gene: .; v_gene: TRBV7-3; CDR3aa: CASSRGASGANVLTF; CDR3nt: TGTGCCAGCAGCCGGGGGGCCTCTGGGGCCAACGTCCTGACTTTC
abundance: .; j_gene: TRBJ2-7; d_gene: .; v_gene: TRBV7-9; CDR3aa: CASSLVASPLYEQYF; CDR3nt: TGTGCCAGCAGCTTAGTGGCCAGCCCCCTCTACGAGCAGTACTTC
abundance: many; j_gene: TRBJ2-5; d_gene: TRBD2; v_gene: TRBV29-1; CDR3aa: CSVDYGEGETQYF; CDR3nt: TGCAGCGTTGATTACGGGGAGGGGGAGACCCAGTACTTC
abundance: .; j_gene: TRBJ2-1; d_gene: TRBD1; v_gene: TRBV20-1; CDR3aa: CSARSGTGGYNEQFF; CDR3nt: TGCAGTGCTAGATCTGGGACAGGGGGGTACAATGAGCAGTTCTTC
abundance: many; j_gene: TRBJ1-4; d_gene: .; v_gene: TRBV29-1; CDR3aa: CSVARTGSGEEKLFF; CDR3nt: TGCAGCGTTGCCCGAACGGGGTCGGGCGAGGAAAAACTGTTTTTT
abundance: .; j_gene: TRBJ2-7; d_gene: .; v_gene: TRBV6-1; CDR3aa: CASRHRAASYEQYF; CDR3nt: TGTGCCAGCAGACACCGGGCCGCGTCCTACGAGCAGTACTTC
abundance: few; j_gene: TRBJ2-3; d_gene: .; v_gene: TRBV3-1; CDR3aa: CASSPEDAPFDTQYF; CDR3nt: TGTGCCAGCAGCCCAGAGGACGCCCCATTTGATACGCAGTATTTT
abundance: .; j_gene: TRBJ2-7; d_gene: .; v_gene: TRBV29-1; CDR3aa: CSVASTAAYEQYF; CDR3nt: TGCAGCGTTGCGAGTACAGCCGCCTACGAGCAGTACTTC
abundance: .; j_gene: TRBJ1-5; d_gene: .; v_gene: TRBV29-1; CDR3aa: CSVLQGNQPQHF; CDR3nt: TGCAGCGTTTTACAGGGAAATCAGCCCCAGCATTTT
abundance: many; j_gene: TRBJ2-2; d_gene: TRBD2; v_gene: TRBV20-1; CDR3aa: CSADRGGNTGELFF; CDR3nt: TGCAGTGCAGACCGGGGGGGGAACACCGGGGAGCTGTTTTTT
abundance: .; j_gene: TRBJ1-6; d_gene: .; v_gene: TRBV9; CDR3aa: CASSAAGRGNSPLHF; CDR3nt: TGTGCCAGCAGCGCCGCTGGGCGCGGAAATTCACCCCTCCACTTT
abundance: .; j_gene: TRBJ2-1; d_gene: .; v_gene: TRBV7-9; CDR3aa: CASSSTGTSYNEQFF; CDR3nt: TGTGCCAGCAGCTCTACCGGGACATCTTACAATGAGCAGTTCTTC
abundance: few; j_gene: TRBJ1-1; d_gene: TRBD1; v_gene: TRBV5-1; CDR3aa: CASSNRQGSGPMNTEAFF; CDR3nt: TGCGCCAGCAGCAACCGACAGGGGTCGGGGCCAATGAACACTGAAGCTTTCTTT
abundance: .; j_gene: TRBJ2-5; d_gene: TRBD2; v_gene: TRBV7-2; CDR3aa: CASSLGLAGMETQYF; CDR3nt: TGTGCCAGCAGCTTGGGTCTAGCGGGCATGGAGACCCAGTACTTC
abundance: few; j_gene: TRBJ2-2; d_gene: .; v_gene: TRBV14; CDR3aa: CASRGVARVGELFF; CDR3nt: TGTGCCAGCAGAGGAGTGGCCCGAGTCGGGGAGCTGTTTTTT
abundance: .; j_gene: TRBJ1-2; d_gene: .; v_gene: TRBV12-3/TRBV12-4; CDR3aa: CASSSGTGWNYGYTF; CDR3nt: TGTGCCAGCAGTTCCGGGACGGGATGGAACTATGGCTACACCTTC
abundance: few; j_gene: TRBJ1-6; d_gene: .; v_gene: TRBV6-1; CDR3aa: CASSEALVLHF; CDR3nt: TGTGCCAGCAGTGAAGCGCTGGTCCTCCACTTT
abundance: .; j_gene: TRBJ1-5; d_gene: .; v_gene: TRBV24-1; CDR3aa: CATRPAGSNQPQHF; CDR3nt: TGTGCCACCAGACCGGCAGGAAGCAATCAGCCCCAGCATTTT